This TCR beta chain was sequenced for a study of shared clonotypes between healthy human individuals. Background on the study: Samples came from a couple of female and three male donors aged 18 to 49. General observations from the study: Among the subsets, naive ones generally showed larger estimated richness than memory ones. Incomplete sequencing of sorted subsets was indicated by rarefaction despite large depth.

Only in-frame clones appear in the TCRdb table, and some are missing; sequencing was by immunoSEQ multiplex PCR. The sample contains some 790,000 clones, about two thirds of which appear only once. This CDR3 is built from 14 residues. CDR1 is MNHEY, CDR2 SMNVEV, per germline (reference sequence). Trimming took 3 bases from V and 1 from J, leaving 9 bases between them. This clone appeared a single time. The target antigen is unknown. The source of this sequence is a woman aged 30 to 39 in good health. The source material was memory CD4+ T cells sorted from blood. Stated subset: CD45RA-negative fraction. The V and J genes are TRBV27 and TRBJ1-1; D call uncertain. In nucleotides, the CDR3 is TGTGCCAGCAGTTTTCGAGACGGGAACACTGAAGCTTTCTTT. This codes for CASSFRDGNTEAFF.